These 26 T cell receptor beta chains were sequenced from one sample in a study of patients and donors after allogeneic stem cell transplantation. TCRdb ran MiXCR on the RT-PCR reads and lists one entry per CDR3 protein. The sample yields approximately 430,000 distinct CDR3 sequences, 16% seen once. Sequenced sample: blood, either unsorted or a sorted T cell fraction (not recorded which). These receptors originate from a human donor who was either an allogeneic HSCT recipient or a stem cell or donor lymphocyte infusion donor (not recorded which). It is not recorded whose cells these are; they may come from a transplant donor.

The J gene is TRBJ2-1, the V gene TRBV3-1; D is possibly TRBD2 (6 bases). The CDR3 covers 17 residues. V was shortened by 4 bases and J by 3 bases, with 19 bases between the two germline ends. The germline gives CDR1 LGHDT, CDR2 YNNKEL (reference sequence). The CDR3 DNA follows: TGTGCCAGCAGCCCCTTCCCCCCACTAGCAGTCTACAATGAGCAGTTCTTC. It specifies CASSPFPPLAVYNEQFF.

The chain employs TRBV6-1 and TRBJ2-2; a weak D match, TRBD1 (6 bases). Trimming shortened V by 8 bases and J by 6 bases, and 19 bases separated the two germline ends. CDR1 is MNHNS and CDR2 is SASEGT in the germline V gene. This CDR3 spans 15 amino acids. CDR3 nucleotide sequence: TGTGCCAGCGGACAGCTCACTAGTCTTGCCGGGGAGCTGTTTTTT. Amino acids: CASGQLTSLAGELFF.

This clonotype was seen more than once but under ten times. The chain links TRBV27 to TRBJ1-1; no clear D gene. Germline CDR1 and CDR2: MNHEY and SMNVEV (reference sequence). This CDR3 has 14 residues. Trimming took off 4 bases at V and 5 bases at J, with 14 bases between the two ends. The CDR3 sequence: CASSSATPTTEAFF. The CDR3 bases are TGTGCCAGCAGTTCCGCCACTCCGACAACTGAAGCTTTCTTT.

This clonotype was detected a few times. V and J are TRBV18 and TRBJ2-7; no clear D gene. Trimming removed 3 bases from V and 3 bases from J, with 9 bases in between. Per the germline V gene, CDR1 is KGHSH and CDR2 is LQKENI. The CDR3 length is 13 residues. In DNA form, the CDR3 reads TGTGCCAGCTCACCCGATTCCAACTACGAGCAGTACTTC. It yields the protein CASSPDSNYEQYF.

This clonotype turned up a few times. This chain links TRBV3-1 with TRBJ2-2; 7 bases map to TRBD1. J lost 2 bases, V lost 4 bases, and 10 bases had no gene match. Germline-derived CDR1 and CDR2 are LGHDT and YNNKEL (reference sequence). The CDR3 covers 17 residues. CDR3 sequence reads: CASSRNMTGFNTGELFF. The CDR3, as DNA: TGTGCCAGCAGCCGGAATATGACAGGGTTTAACACCGGGGAGCTGTTTTTT.

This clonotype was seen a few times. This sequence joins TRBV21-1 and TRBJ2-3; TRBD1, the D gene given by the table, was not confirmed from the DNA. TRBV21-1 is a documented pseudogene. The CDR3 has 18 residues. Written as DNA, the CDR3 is TGTGCCAGCAGCAAAAGAAAGGAAGACAGGGGCGCCGCAGATACGCAGTATTTT. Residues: CASSKRKEDRGAADTQYF.

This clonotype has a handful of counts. The CDR3 is CASSVSSGNTQFF. CDR3 nucleotide sequence: TGTGCCAGCAGCGTATCCTCCGGGAACACGCAGTTCTTC. V and J are TRBV9 and TRBJ2-1; TRBD2 might be the D (5 bases). Germline V CDR1 and CDR2: SGDLS, YYNGEE. The V end lost 1 base, the J end lost 12 bases, and 14 bases lay between the germline ends. The length of the CDR3 is 13 residues.

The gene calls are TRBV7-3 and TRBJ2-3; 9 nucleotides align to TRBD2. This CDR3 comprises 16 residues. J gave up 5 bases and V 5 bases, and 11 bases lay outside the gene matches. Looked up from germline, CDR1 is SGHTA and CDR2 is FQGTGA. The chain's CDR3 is CASSILAGRGQDTQYF. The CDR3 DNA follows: TGTGCCAGCAGCATCCTAGCGGGAAGGGGGCAAGATACGCAGTATTTT.

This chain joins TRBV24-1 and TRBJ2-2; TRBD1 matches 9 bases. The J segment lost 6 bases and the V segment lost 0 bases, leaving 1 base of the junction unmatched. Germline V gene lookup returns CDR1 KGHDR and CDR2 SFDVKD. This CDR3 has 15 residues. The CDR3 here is CATSDLGQGSGELFF. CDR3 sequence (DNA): TGTGCCACCAGTGATTTGGGACAGGGGTCCGGGGAGCTGTTTTTT.

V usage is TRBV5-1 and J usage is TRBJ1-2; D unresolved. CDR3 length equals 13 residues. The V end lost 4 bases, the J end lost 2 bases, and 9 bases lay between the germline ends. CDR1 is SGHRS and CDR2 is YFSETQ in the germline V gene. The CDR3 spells CASSQDGNYGYTF. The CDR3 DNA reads TGCGCCAGCAGCCAGGACGGGAACTATGGCTACACCTTC.

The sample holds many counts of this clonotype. DNA for the CDR3: TGTGCCAGTTGGGACAACCCTAACTATGGCTACACCTTC. Translating it yields CASWDNPNYGYTF. This chain links TRBV25-1 with TRBJ1-2; perhaps TRBD1 as D (6 bases). CDR1 and CDR2 from the germline V gene are MGHDK and SYGVNS. Between the trimmed V and J ends, which lost 9 bases and 0 bases, there was a span of 11 bases. This CDR3 is built from 13 residues.

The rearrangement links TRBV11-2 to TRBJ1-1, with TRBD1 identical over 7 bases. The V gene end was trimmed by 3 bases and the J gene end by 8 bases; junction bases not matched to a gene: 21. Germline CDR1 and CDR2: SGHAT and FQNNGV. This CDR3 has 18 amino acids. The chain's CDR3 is CASSFGLGRGQRRTEAFF. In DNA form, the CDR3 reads TGTGCCAGCAGCTTCGGGCTTGGAAGGGGGCAGAGAAGGACGGAAGCTTTCTTT.

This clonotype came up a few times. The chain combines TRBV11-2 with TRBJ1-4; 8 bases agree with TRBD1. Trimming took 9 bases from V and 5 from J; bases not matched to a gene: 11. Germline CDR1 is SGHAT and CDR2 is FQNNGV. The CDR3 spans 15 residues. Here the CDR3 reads CASQNLRGLNEKLFF. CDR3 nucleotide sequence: TGTGCCAGTCAGAATCTCAGGGGGCTGAATGAAAAACTGTTTTTT.

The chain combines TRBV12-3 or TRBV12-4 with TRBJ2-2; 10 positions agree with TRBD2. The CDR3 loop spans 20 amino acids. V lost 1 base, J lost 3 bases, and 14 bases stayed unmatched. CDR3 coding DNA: TGTGCCAGCAGTTTAGGGCTAGCGGGAGCGTGGGGCATGGACACCGGGGAGCTGTTTTTT. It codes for CASSLGLAGAWGMDTGELFF.

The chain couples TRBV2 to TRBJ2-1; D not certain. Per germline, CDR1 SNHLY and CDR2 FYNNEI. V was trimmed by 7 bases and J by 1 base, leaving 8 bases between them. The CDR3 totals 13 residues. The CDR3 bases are TGTGCCAGCATCGCCCTTTCCTACAATGAGCAGTTCTTC. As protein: CASIALSYNEQFF.

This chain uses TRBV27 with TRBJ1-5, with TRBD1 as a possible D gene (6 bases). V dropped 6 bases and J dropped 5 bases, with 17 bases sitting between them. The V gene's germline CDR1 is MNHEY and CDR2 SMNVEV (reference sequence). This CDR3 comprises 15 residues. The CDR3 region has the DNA TGTGCCAGCAGACATATGTCGGACAGTTATCAGCCCCAGCATTTT. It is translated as CASRHMSDSYQPQHF.

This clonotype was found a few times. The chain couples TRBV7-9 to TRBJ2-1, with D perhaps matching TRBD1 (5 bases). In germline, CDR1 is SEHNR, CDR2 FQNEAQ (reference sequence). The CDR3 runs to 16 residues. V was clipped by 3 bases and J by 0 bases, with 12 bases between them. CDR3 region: CASSLTAKSSYNEQFF. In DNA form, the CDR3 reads TGTGCCAGCAGCTTGACAGCGAAGAGCTCCTACAATGAGCAGTTCTTC.

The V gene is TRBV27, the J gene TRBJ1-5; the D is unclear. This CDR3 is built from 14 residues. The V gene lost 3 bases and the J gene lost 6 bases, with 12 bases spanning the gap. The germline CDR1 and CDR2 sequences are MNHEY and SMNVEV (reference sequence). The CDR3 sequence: CASSLKERSQPQHF. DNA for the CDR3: TGTGCCAGCAGTTTGAAGGAGAGGAGTCAGCCCCAGCATTTT.

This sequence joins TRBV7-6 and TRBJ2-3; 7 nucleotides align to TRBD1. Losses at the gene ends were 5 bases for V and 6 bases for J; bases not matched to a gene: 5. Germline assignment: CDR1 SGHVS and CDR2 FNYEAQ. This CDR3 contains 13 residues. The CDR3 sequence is CASSGQAADTQYF. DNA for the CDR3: TGTGCCAGCAGCGGACAGGCGGCGGATACGCAGTATTTT.

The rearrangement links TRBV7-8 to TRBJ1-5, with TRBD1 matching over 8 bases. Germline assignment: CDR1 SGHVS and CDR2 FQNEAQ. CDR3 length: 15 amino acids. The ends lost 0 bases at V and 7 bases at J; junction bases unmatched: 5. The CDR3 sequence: CASSLADRGGQPQHF. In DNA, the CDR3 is TGTGCCAGCAGCTTAGCCGACAGGGGCGGCCAGCCCCAGCATTTT.

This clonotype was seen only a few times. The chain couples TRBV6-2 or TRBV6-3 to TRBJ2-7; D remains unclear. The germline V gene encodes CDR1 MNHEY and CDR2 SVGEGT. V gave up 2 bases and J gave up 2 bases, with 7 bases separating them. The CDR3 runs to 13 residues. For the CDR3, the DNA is TGTGCCAGCAGTTACAGGTCTCCCTACGAGCAGTACTTC. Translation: CASSYRSPYEQYF.

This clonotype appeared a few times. The CDR3 region has the DNA TGCAGGACCAGACGGTTGAACTACGAGCAGTACTTC. Translating it yields CRTRRLNYEQYF. This chain uses TRBV29-1 with TRBJ2-7; D is uncertain. The CDR3 contains 12 residues. Germline V CDR1 and CDR2: SQVTM, ANQGSEA.

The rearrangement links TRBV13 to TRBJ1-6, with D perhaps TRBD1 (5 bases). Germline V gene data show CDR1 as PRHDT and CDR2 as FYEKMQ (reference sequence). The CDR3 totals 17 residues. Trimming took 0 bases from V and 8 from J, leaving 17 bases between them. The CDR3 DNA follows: TGTGCCAGCAGCTTAGGCCGGGGGGGTCGATTGGATTCACCCCTCCACTTT. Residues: CASSLGRGGRLDSPLHF.

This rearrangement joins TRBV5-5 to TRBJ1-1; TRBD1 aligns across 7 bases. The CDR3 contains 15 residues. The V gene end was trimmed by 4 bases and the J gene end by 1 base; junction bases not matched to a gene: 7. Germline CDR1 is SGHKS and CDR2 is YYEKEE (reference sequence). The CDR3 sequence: CASSAAGQRNTEAFF. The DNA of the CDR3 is TGTGCCAGCAGCGCGGCGGGACAGCGGAACACTGAAGCTTTCTTT.

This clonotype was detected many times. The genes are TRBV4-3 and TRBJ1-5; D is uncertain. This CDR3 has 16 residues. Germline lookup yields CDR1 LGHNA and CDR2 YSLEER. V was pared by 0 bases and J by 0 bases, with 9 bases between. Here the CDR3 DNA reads TGCGCCAGCAGCCAAGACCCGGGTTATAGCAATCAGCCCCAGCATTTT. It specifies CASSQDPGYSNQPQHF.

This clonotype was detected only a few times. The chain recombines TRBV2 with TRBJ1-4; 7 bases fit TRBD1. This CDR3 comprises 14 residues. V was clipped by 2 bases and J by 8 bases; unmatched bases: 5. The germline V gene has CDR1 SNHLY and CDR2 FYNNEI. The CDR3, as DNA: TGTGCCAGCAGTGAACAGGGGGGCGGGGAAAAACTGTTTTTT. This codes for CASSEQGGGEKLFF.